This T cell receptor (beta chain) was documented in a study of read filtering for tumor transcriptome and immune sequencing. This library used roughly 0.4 ug RNA and molecular barcoded adaptors spanning alpha/delta and beta/gamma chains. TCRdb recomputed calls from the reads with MiXCR, one row per CDR3 protein. The sample has approximately 61,000 distinct CDR3 sequences; under 20% are singletons. The CDR3 is made up of 14 amino acids. The germline V and J ends were trimmed by 5 bases and 3 bases, with 13 bases remaining between them. Germline V CDR1 and CDR2: SGHAT, FQNNGV. This receptor was identified in a donor at least 40 years old with multiple myeloma. Specimen: a population of CD138-negative cells sorted from bone marrow. The chain carries TRBV11-2 and TRBJ1-1; D might be TRBD1 (6 bases). CDR3: CASSTLGQYTEAFF. The DNA for the CDR3 is TGTGCCAGCAGCACGCTTGGACAGTACACTGAAGCTTTCTTT.